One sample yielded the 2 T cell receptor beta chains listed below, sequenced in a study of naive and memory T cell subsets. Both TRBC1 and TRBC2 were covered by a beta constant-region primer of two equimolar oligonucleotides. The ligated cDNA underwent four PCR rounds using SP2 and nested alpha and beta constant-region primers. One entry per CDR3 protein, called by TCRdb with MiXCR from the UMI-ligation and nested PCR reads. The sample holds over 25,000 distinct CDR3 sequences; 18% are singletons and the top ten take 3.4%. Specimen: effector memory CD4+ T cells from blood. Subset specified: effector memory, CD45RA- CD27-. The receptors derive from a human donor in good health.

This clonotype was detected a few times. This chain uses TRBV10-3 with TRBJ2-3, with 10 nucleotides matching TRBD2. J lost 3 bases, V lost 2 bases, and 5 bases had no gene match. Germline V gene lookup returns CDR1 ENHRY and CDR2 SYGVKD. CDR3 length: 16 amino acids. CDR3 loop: CAISEKDSGRTDTQYF. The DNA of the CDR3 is TGTGCCATCAGTGAGAAGGATAGCGGGAGGACAGATACGCAGTATTTT.

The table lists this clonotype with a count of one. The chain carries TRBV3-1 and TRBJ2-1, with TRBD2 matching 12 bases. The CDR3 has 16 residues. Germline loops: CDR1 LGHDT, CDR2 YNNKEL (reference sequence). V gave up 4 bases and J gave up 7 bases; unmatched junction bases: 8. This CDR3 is CASSPGASGRGNEQFF. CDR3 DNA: TGTGCCAGCAGCCCTGGCGCTAGCGGGAGGGGGAATGAGCAGTTCTTC.